This T cell receptor beta chain was identified in a study of CXCR3-negative and CXCR3-positive naive CD8 T cells. Germline values: CDR1 DFQATT, CDR2 SNEGSKA (reference sequence). This CDR3 is built from 13 residues. Carrying UMI labels, the TRB cDNA libraries were prepared through 5' RACE. TCRdb re-called the 5' RACE reads and catalogs CDR3 proteins one per entry, DNA excluded. This repertoire comprises some 22,000 distinct CDR3 sequences; its ten largest clones make up over 15%. The genes are TRBV20-1 and TRBJ1-1. Sequenced material: memory CD8+ T cells from blood. This TCR was recovered from a human donor in good health. Some clones in this sample may be carry-over from other donors' samples. The CDR3 is CSARDTPNTEAFF.